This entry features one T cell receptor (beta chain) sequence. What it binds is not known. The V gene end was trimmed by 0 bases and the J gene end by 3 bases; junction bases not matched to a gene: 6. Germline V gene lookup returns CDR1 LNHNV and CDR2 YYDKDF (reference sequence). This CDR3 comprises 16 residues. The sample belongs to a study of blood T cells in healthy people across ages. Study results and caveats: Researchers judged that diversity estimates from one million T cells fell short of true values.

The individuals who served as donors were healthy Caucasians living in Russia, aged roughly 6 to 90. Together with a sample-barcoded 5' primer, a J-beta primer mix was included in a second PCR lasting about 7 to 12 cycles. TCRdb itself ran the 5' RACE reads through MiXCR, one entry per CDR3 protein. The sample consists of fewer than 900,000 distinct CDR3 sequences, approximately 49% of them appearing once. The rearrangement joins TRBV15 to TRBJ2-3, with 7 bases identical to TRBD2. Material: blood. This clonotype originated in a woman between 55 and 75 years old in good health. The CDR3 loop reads CATSRDWAGVTDTQYF. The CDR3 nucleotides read TGTGCCACCAGCAGAGATTGGGCGGGAGTGACAGATACGCAGTATTTT.